The entry below gives a single T cell receptor (beta chain) sequence along with its context. Its cognate antigen has yet to be identified. No base quality values were provided; no much bigger clone lies one nucleotide off. Library generation was performed with 5' RACE. TCRdb names NextSeq 500 as the instrument used. The TCR library protocol attached a unique molecular identifier to each TCR cDNA molecule to allow correction of PCR and sequencing errors. Per the authors' processing: Decombinator tools were used for TCR identification, UMI-based error correction and CDR3 extraction. TCRs above a frequency of 2 per 1,000, corresponding to the top 1% of the tumor frequency distribution, were defined as expanded. Renyi diversity was computed with the R vegan package after each repertoire had been subsampled 100 times to 5,000 TCRs. To build CDR3 similarity networks, amino acid triplet string-kernel similarity was used, and CDR3s were connected when their pairwise similarity was above 0.82. TCRdb itself trimmed the public reads at Q25 with fastp, ran MiXCR and retained productive beta chains. Rows are combined by CDR3 protein, so each entry shows the most common genes and DNA. These V and J calls rely on TCRdb rather than the paper's analysis. In this sample the table shows around 45,000 distinct CDR3 sequences, more than 20% of which occur a single time. The ten largest clones add up to roughly 7.2% of the sample.

The time point label corresponds to: blood at routine non-recurrence follow-up after resection. TCR sequencing used whole RNA extracted from tumor and nontumor lung tissue, or from cryopreserved PBMC samples, without cell sorting. A patient was chosen for TCR sequencing only when enough RNA was available from at least two tumor regions. This sample was included in a study of spatial heterogeneity in lung cancer (dated by TCRdb to between 2018 and 2021). In terms of the full investigation: Donors were under 95 patients with early-stage, untreated non-small cell lung cancer from the lung TRACERx cohort. Follow-up PBMC samples were sequenced whenever available, with the median time to follow-up being about two years after resection. More beta-chain than alpha-chain transcripts were consistently detected, likely reflecting higher beta-chain transcript abundance. In the raw uncorrected reads, each unique combination of TCR and UMI appeared more than ten times on average. The study quantitatively compared TCR alpha and beta repertoires across multiple tumor regions, matched nontumor lung and blood in non-small cell lung cancer. TCR repertoire features were related to nonsynonymous mutation counts determined by whole-exome sequencing of tumor tissue. Both alpha and beta chains were TCR-sequenced in samples taken at surgery, namely 220 tumor regions, approximately 63 matched nontumor lung samples and 45 to 60 PBMC samples. Summary of the overall study and its limitations: Comparisons of baseline and follow-up blood repertoires included only around 15 patients. Ubiquitous expanded tumor TCRs showed up in blood more often at tumor resection than at routine follow-up. Additional single-cell paired TCR alpha and beta sequencing was considered necessary to confirm, at a functional level, the hypothesis that regional TCRs recognize regional mutations.

V and J are truncated by 4 bases and 3 bases respectively, leaving an intervening sequence of 12 bases. The CDR3 runs 14 amino acids, cysteine and phenylalanine included. The read is trimmed to its CDR3 DNA, 42 bases read in frame from base 1. From the germline V gene (reference sequence), CDR1 is DFQATT and CDR2 is SNEGSKA. Sample: PBMCs, taken at follow-up. The V and J segments used are TRBV20-1 and TRBJ2-2; a tentative D match to TRBD2 spans 7 bases. The receptor's source is a female donor with early-stage non-small cell lung cancer. In nucleotides, the sequence is TGCAGTGCTAACAAGGGGGGGGACACCGGGGAGCTGTTTTTT. This yields the protein CSANKGGDTGELFF.